A selection of T cell receptor beta chains follows, all from one sample in a study of cytomegalovirus exposure and HLA in healthy donors. Only in-frame clones appear in the TCRdb table, and some are missing; sequencing was by immunoSEQ multiplex PCR. This table has about 190,000 clones, approximately 82% appearing once. The specimen sequenced was PBMCs. The receptors come from a woman aged 18-29 years in good health and CMV-seronegative. The CDR3 runs from the conserved cysteine through the conserved F or W. Fields, in order: V gene, J gene, D gene, clone size, CDR3 protein. A D gene is named only where the DNA matches it firmly. Where a row states a size, it is once, few, many or the class of an expanded clone; other rows omit it.

>TRBV7-9|TRBJ1-4|TRBD1|few
CASSLAQGANEKLFF
>TRBV11-2|TRBJ2-5|NA|once
CASSLVWEWSYPETQYF
>TRBV28|TRBJ2-7|NA|NA
CASSWVVGAREQYF
>TRBV7-9|TRBJ2-7|TRBD1|NA
CASSFWDRAYEQYF
>TRBV6-6|TRBJ2-1|NA|NA
CASSYSQGSSYNEQFF
>TRBV6-6|TRBJ1-5|NA|NA
CASSRVGFNQPQHF
>TRBV18|TRBJ2-7|NA|NA
CASSPGGYEQYF
>TRBV18|TRBJ2-3|TRBD1|NA
CASSPRQGGADTQYF
>TRBV6-6|TRBJ2-3|NA|NA
CASSPGFLGDTQYF
>TRBV27|TRBJ1-4|TRBD1|NA
CASSYRGAGEKLFF
>TRBV19|TRBJ2-3|TRBD1|NA
CASSIPGQGSTDTQYF
>TRBV18|TRBJ2-3|TRBD1|NA
CASSLGDRQGAGDTQYF
>TRBV19|TRBJ2-7|NA|NA
CASSNPVRSYEQYF
>TRBV4-2|TRBJ2-7|NA|NA
CASSQSSAPGQYF
>TRBV28|TRBJ1-1|NA|NA
CASGGPGGGEPEEGFF
>TRBV6-1|TRBJ2-2|NA|NA
CASTLRAANTGELFF
>TRBV6-1|TRBJ2-7|NA|NA
CASSEDIAYEQYF
>TRBV6-5|TRBJ2-1|NA|NA
CASSSAGSSTHNEQFF
>TRBV10-3|TRBJ2-5|NA|NA
CAISENVAQYF
>TRBV2|TRBJ1-1|NA|few
CASSEVDRLVDTEAFF
>TRBV29-1|TRBJ2-7|NA|NA
CSVEAGSYEQYF
>TRBV5-1|TRBJ1-2|TRBD1|NA
CASSPGTGAFRYTF
>TRBV30|TRBJ2-2|NA|NA
CAWSSGLRNTGELFF
>TRBV7-9|TRBJ2-1|NA|NA
CASSLAEGPFF
>TRBV6-6|TRBJ1-4|NA|few
CASSSITSGNEKLFF
>TRBV6-1|TRBJ1-2|NA|NA
CASSPRETVGGYTF
>TRBV4-3|TRBJ1-2|NA|NA
CASSQLLTGTSYGYTF
>TRBV4-3|TRBJ2-3|NA|few
CASSQDWGDINTDTQYF
>TRBV27|TRBJ2-1|TRBD2|NA
CASSSRGLEANEQFF
>TRBV19|TRBJ2-3|NA|once
CASSMRADTQYF
>TRBV7-9|TRBJ2-7|TRBD1|NA
CASSLAYRGTSYEQYF
>TRBV6-5|TRBJ2-5|NA|NA
CASSKGHTQETQYF
>TRBV9|TRBJ2-1|NA|NA
CASSARLVGDEQFF
>TRBV5-6|TRBJ2-7|NA|once
CASSAGASYYF
>TRBV5-4|TRBJ1-1|NA|once
CASRITTGTEAFF
>TRBV9|TRBJ1-2|NA|NA
CASSVQLSGDDYGYTF
>TRBV30|TRBJ2-2|TRBD2|NA
CAWGGVMDTGELFF
>TRBV12-5|TRBJ2-2|TRBD1|NA
CASGLADGTGDTGELFF
>TRBV15|TRBJ2-7|NA|NA
CATSSHTSNYEQYF
>TRBV9|TRBJ1-1|NA|few
CASSVGGGRTEAFF
>TRBV4-3|TRBJ2-5|NA|NA
CASSQGLGGQGTQYF